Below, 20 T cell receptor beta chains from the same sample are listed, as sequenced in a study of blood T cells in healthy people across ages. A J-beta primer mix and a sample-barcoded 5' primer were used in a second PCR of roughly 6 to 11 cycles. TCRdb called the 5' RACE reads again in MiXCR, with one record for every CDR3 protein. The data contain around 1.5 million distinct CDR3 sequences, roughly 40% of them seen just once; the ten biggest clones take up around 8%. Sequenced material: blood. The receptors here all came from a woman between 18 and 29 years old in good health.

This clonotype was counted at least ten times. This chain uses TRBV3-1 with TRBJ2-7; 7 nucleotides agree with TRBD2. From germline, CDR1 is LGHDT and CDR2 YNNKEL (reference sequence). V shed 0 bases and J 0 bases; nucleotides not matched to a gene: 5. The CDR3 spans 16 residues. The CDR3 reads CASSQDWPSGSYEQYF. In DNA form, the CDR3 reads TGTGCCAGCAGCCAAGATTGGCCTAGCGGCTCCTACGAGCAGTACTTC.

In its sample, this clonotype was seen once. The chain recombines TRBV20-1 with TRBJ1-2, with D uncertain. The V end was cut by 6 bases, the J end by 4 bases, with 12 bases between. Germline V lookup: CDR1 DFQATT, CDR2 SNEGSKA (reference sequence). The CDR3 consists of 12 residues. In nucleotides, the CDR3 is TGCAGTGCCGAAGGCAGGCCCTATGGCTACACCTTC. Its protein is CSAEGRPYGYTF.

CDR3 sequence: CASSLGLGWQFF. The CDR3 DNA reads TGTGCCAGCAGTTTGGGCTTGGGATGGCAGTTCTTC. The rearrangement uses TRBV27 and TRBJ2-1; no clear D. The germline V gene has CDR1 MNHEY and CDR2 SMNVEV (reference sequence). V lost 3 bases to trimming and J lost 12 bases, with 12 bases between them. The CDR3 loop spans 12 amino acids.

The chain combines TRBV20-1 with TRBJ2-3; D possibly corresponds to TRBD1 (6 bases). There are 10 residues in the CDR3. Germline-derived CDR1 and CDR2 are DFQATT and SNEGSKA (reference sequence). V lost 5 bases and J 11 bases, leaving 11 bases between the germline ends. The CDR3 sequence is CSAPDRLQYF. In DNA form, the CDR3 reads TGCAGTGCTCCCGACAGGCTGCAGTATTTT.

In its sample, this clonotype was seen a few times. Here the CDR3 reads CASYRARNEQFF. The CDR3 bases are TGTGCCAGCTACAGGGCTAGGAATGAGCAGTTCTTC. The chain recombines TRBV2 with TRBJ2-1, with TRBD1 as a possible D gene (6 bases). CDR1 SNHLY and CDR2 FYNNEI come from the germline V gene. Trimming removed 8 bases at V and 7 bases at J, with 12 bases between. This CDR3 comprises 12 residues. The variable domain in full, completed from reference TRBV2 and TRBJ2-1, reads EPEVTQTPSHQVTQMGQEVILRCVPISNHLYFYWYRQILGQKVEFLVSFYNNEISEKSEIFDDQFSVERPDGSNFTLKIRSTKLEDSAMYFCASYRARNEQFFGPGTRLTVL.

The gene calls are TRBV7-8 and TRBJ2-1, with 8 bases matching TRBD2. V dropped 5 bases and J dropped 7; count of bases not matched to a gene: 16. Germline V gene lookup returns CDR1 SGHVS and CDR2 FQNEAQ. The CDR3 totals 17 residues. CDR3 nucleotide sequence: TGTGCCAGCAGCCCCAGGCCCAGCGGGAGTACCTGGAATGAGCAGTTCTTC. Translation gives CASSPRPSGSTWNEQFF.

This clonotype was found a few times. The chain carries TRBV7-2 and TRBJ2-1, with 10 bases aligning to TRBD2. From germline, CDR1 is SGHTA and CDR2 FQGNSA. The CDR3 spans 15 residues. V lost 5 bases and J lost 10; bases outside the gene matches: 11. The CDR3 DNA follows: TGTGCCAGCAGCCGATTACAGCGGGAGGGGGGCGAGCAGTTCTTC. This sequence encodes CASSRLQREGGEQFF.

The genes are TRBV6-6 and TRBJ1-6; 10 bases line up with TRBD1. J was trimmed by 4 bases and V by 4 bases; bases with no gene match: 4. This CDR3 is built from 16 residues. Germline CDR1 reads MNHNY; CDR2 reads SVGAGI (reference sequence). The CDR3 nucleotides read TGTGCCAGCAGTTCCCGGGACAGGGGATATAATTCACCCCTCCACTTT. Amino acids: CASSSRDRGYNSPLHF.

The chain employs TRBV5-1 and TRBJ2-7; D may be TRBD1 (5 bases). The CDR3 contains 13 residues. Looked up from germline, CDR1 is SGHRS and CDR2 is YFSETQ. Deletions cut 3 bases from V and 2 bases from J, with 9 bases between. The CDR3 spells CASSSLQAYEQYF. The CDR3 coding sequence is TGCGCCAGCAGCTCCCTACAGGCCTACGAGCAGTACTTC.

This CDR3 reads CASSYKGHANTEAFF. CDR3 bases: TGTGCCAGCAGTTACAAAGGACACGCGAACACTGAAGCTTTCTTT. The chain is built from TRBV6-5 and TRBJ1-1; D may be TRBD1 (5 bases). Germline assignment: CDR1 MNHEY and CDR2 SVGAGI. Trimming took 2 bases from V and 1 from J, leaving 11 bases between them. The CDR3 totals 15 residues.

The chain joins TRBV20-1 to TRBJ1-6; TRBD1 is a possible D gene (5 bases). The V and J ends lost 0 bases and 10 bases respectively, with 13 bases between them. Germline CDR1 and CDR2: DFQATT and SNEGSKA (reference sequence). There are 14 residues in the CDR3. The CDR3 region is CSARETLQGSPLHF. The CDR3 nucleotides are TGCAGTGCTAGAGAGACCCTCCAGGGCTCACCCCTCCACTTT.

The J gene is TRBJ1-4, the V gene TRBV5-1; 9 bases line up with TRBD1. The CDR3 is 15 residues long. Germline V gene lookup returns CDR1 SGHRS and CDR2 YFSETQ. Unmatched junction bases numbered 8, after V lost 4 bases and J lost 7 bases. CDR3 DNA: TGCGCCAGCAGCAGGACAGGGGACCCAGGTGAAAAACTGTTTTTT. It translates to CASSRTGDPGEKLFF.

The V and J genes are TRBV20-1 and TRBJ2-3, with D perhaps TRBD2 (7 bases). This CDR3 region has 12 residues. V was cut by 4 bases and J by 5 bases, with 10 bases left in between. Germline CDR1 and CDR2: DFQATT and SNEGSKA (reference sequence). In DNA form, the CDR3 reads TGCAGTGCTATCGGGGGGCAAGATACGCAGTATTTT. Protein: CSAIGGQDTQYF.

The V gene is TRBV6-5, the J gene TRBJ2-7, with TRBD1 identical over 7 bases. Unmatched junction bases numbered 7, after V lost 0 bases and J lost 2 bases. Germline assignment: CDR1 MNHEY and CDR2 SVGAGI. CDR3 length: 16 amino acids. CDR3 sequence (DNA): TGTGCCAGCAGTTACTCTGAGGACAGGCGTGCCTACGAGCAGTACTTC. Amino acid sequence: CASSYSEDRRAYEQYF.

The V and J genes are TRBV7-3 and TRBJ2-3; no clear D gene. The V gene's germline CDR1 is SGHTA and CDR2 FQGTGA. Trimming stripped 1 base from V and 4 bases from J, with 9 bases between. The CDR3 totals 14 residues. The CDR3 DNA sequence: TGTGCCAGCAGCTTAAAGGCTCACCCAGATACGCAGTATTTT. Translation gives CASSLKAHPDTQYF.

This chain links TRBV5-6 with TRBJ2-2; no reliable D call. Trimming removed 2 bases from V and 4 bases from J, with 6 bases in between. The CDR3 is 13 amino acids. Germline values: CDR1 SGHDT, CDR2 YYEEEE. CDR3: CASSFVVTGELFF. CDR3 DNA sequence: TGTGCCAGCAGCTTTGTAGTCACCGGGGAGCTGTTTTTT.

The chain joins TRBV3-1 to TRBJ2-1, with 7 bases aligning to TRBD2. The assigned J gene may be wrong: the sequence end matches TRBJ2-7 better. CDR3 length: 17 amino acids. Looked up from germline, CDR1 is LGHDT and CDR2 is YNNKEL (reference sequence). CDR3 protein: CASSQGSSGSSYNEQYF. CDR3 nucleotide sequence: TGTGCCAGCAGCCAGGGATCTAGCGGAAGCTCCTACAATGAGCAGTACTTC.

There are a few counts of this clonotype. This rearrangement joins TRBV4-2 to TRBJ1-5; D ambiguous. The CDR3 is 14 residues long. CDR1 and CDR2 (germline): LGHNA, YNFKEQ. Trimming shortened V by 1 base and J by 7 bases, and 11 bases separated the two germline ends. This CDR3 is CASSQGGEQQPQHF. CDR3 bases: TGTGCCAGCAGCCAAGGCGGTGAACAGCAGCCCCAGCATTTT.

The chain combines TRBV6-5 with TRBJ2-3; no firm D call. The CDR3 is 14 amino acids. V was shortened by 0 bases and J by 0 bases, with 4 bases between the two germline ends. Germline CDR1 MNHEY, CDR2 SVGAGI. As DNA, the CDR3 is TGTGCCAGCAGTTACTCGGTCAGCACAGATACGCAGTATTTT. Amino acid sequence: CASSYSVSTDTQYF.

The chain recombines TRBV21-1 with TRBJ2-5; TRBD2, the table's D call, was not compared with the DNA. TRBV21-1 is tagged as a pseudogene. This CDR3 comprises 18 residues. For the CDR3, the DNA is TGTGCCAGCAGCAAAGCGGAGGAAGGGCGGGAGTTCTCCAATGAGCAGTACTTC. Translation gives CASSKAEEGREFSNEQYF.